The clone carrying this T cell receptor beta chain was seen only a few times. A much larger clone sits a single nucleotide away, making a read error possible. For the diagnoses, clinical symptoms, serum thyroxine and TRAb, thyroid ultrasound and orbital computed tomography were used. Extraction of PBMCs used roughly 9.6 ml of fresh peripheral blood. Amplified TCR beta CDR3 regions derived from RNA transcripts. Researchers ran a first-round RT-PCR on the TCR CDR3 using the HTBI primer set. One entry per CDR3 protein results from TCRdb running MiXCR on the multiplex PCR reads. The sample yields about 480,000 distinct CDR3 sequences, roughly an eighth seen once. The data stem from a study of T cells in Graves' hyperthyroidism and ophthalmopathy. Per the germline V gene, CDR1 is SGHNT and CDR2 is YENEEA. The CDR3 runs 13 residues. Trimming shortened V by 6 bases and J by 4 bases, and 12 bases separated the two germline ends.

The specimen was blood. The clonotype originates from a woman aged 18-29 years with Graves' hyperthyroidism. The chain couples TRBV11-3 to TRBJ2-5; perhaps D is TRBD1 or TRBD2 (5 bases each). The CDR3 coding sequence is TGTGCCAGCAGACCGTCGGGACGAGAGACCCAGTACTTC. This encodes CASRPSGRETQYF.